Listed below are T cell receptor beta chains from one sample, sequenced in a study of PD-1 blockade in mismatch repair-deficient tumors. The assay was immunoSEQ multiplex PCR, and TCRdb's table has in-frame clones only and misses some. Of about 110,000 clones listed, about three quarters are singletons. This specimen consisted of peripheral blood, obtained approximately 60 weeks after starting pembrolizumab. These receptors were taken from an adult with mismatch repair-deficient cancer. Both conserved end residues are part of each CDR3. D genes are given only for firm matches. For some rows the clone size is stated as once, few or many, or as a class when expanded; others skip it.

j_call d_call v_call clone_size cdr3_nt cdr3_aa
TRBJ1-2 - TRBV27 - TGTGCCAGCAGTTTATCGAATTTGTTTTGGGGGGCGGATGGCTACACCTTC CASSLSNLFWGADGYTF
TRBJ1-2 - TRBV30 - TGTGCCTGGACCGAACAGGGCGTCGGTGGTAGCTACACCTTC CAWTEQGVGGSYTF
TRBJ1-4 - TRBV7-9 - TGTGCCAGCAGAAGAGGGGAGGGTCGGGAAAAACTGTTTTTT CASRRGEGREKLFF
TRBJ2-7 - TRBV9 - TGTGCCAGCAGCGGATACAGGCAAAACACCTACGAGCAGTACTTC CASSGYRQNTYEQYF
TRBJ2-3 - TRBV2 - TGTGCCAGCAGTGATGGGGTGGCAGATACGCAGTATTTT CASSDGVADTQYF
TRBJ1-1 TRBD1 TRBV2 - TGTGCCAGCAGTGGGGACAGGGCGTACACTGAAGCTTTCTTT CASSGDRAYTEAFF
TRBJ1-1 - TRBV5-8 - TGTGCCAGCAGCTTGAGGGTGGGGTCGACTGAAGCTTTCTTT CASSLRVGSTEAFF
TRBJ2-7 - TRBV27 few TGTGCCAGCAGTTTAGCGGGACACCTCTCCTACGAGCAGTACTTC CASSLAGHLSYEQYF
TRBJ2-3 - TRBV30 - TGTGCCTGGAAATGGGGGATTTGGTCAGATACGCAGTATTTT CAWKWGIWSDTQYF
TRBJ2-7 - TRBV29-1 - TGCAGCGTTGAAGTTGAGCAGGTCACCCGCTACGAGCAGTACTTC CSVEVEQVTRYEQYF
TRBJ2-1 - TRBV11-3 - TGTGCCAGCAGCTTAGTCCGGGCGAGCAATGAGCAGTTCTTC CASSLVRASNEQFF
TRBJ2-1 - TRBV7-9 - TGTGCCAGCAGCTTAGTTCCCGGGTGGAATGAGCAGTTCTTC CASSLVPGWNEQFF
TRBJ2-4 TRBD1 TRBV5-6 - TGTGCCAGCAGCTTGGTGTCAGGGGGAGACATTCAGTACTTC CASSLVSGGDIQYF
TRBJ2-7 TRBD2 TRBV5-4 - TGTGCCAGCAGCGCCCAACCGGGACTAGCGGCCTACGAGCAGTACTTC CASSAQPGLAAYEQYF
TRBJ1-2 - TRBV4-1 few TGCGCCAGCAGCCAAGGGACTGATGGCTACACCTTC CASSQGTDGYTF
TRBJ2-7 - TRBV19 - TGTGCCACTAGCCAAAAAGGAGGGTCGGCGGTAAGCTCCTACGAGCAGTACTTC CATSQKGGSAVSSYEQYF
TRBJ2-7 - TRBV30 - TGTGCCTGGAATGATTTCGGTGGGGCGGGTAGGCAGTACTTC CAWNDFGGAGRQYF
TRBJ2-3 - TRBV11-2 - TGTGCCAGCAGCTTAGAGGGCAGAAACACAGATACGCAGTATTTT CASSLEGRNTDTQYF
TRBJ2-2 - TRBV7-6 - TGTGCCAGCATGGGACCAAAGAACACCGGGGAGCTGTTTTTT CASMGPKNTGELFF
TRBJ2-1 - TRBV7-3 - TGTGCCAGCAGCTTAACCGTAGTAGGCCGCAATGAGCAGTTCTTC CASSLTVVGRNEQFF
TRBJ2-2 TRBD1 TRBV6-1 - TGTGCCAGCACCACGACAGGGACCACCGGGGAGCTGTTTTTT CASTTTGTTGELFF
TRBJ2-1 - TRBV7-8 - TGTGCCAGCAGCCTAGACCCTCGGGGATTCAATGAGCAGTTCTTC CASSLDPRGFNEQFF
TRBJ1-1 - TRBV5-6 - TGTGCCAGCAGGTCACAGGGAACGGGGCTCTTCTTT CASRSQGTGLFF
TRBJ2-5 - TRBV10-1 once TGCGCCTTTGCCCCTAAAGGACGGTACCAAGAGACCCAGTACTTC CAFAPKGRYQETQYF